Following are 18 T cell receptor beta chains from one sample sequenced in a study of blood T cell repertoires in COVID-19. Only in-frame clones appear in the TCRdb table, and some are missing; sequencing was by immunoSEQ multiplex PCR. Of about 260,000 clones listed, 84% are singletons. Sequencing was done on a sample of peripheral blood. Source of these receptors: a man between 60 and 75 years old with acute or convalescent COVID-19.

V is TRBV18 and J is TRBJ1-4; D is perhaps TRBD1 (6 bases). CDR1 is KGHSH and CDR2 is LQKENI in the germline V gene. V was pared by 3 bases and J by 5 bases, with 10 bases between. The CDR3 is 14 amino acids. In nucleotides, the CDR3 is TGTGCCAGCTCACCGGACAGTAGCAATGAAAAACTGTTTTTT. Protein product: CASSPDSSNEKLFF.

J is TRBJ1-2 and V is TRBV2, with TRBD1 as a possible D gene (5 bases). V was pared by 3 bases and J by 4 bases, with 9 bases between. Germline CDR1 is SNHLY and CDR2 is FYNNEI. The CDR3 spans 13 residues. CDR3 region: CASSDPGSYGYTF. CDR3 DNA sequence: TGTGCCAGCAGTGATCCAGGGTCCTATGGCTACACCTTC.

The rearrangement uses TRBV5-1 and TRBJ1-6, with D hard to call. Germline CDR1 is SGHRS and CDR2 is YFSETQ. Trimming shortened V by 2 bases and J by 8 bases, and 11 bases separated the two germline ends. The CDR3 sequence is 14 residues long. The CDR3 sequence: CASSFEGTDSPLHF. The CDR3 DNA is TGCGCCAGCAGCTTCGAGGGTACGGATTCACCCCTCCACTTT.

The chain couples TRBV6-5 to TRBJ2-7; 7 nucleotides agree with TRBD2. This CDR3 is built from 15 residues. V was pared by 2 bases and J by 1 base, with 5 bases of the junction left unmatched. Germline CDR1 reads MNHEY; CDR2 reads SVGAGI. The CDR3 protein is CASSYGRGPSYEQYF. DNA for the CDR3: TGTGCCAGCAGTTACGGGAGGGGACCTTCCTACGAGCAGTACTTC.

V is TRBV18 and J is TRBJ1-4, with 9 nucleotides matching TRBD1. The germline CDR1 and CDR2 sequences are KGHSH and LQKENI. V lost 4 bases to trimming and J lost 3 bases; unmatched junction nucleotides: 6. The CDR3 extends over 16 amino acids. The CDR3 DNA is TGTGCCAGCTCACTTTCACAGGGGGCAGCTAATGAAAAACTGTTTTTT. Amino acids: CASSLSQGAANEKLFF. The variable domain in full, with the rest retrieved from reference TRBV18 and TRBJ1-4, is NAGVMQNPRHLVRRRGQEARLRCSPMKGHSHVYWYRQLPEEGLKFMVYLQKENIIDESGMPKERFSAEFPKEGPSILRIQQVVRGDSAAYFCASSLSQGAANEKLFFGSGTQLSVL.

This rearrangement joins TRBV4-3 to TRBJ2-2; TRBD2 matches 14 bases. Trimming removed 3 bases from V and 0 bases from J; junction bases left unmatched: 3. This CDR3 is 18 amino acids long. Germline CDR1 LGHNA, CDR2 YSLEER. The DNA for the CDR3 is TGCGCCAGCAGCCAGGGACTAGCGGGAGCCACGAACACCGGGGAGCTGTTTTTT. Translation gives CASSQGLAGATNTGELFF.

This clone occurred a few times. The V and J genes are TRBV28 and TRBJ2-3; 14 bases map to TRBD2. There are 16 residues in the CDR3. J lost 8 bases, V lost 5 bases, and 9 bases had no gene match. CDR1 and CDR2 from the germline V gene are MDHEN and SYDVKM. The CDR3 coding sequence is TGTGCCAGCAGTAGCGGACTAGCGGGAGGCCACGTTACGCAGTATTTT. This encodes CASSSGLAGGHVTQYF.

The count of this clone is one. The J gene is TRBJ1-2, the V gene TRBV5-6; 8 bases align to TRBD1. Trimming cost V 1 base and J 7 bases; bases outside gene matches: 9. The germline gives CDR1 SGHDT, CDR2 YYEEEE. The CDR3 extends over 15 amino acids. CDR3 loop: CASSLRQGALGGYTF. CDR3 nucleotides: TGTGCCAGCAGCTTGCGGCAGGGGGCGCTTGGTGGCTACACCTTC.

This clone was seen only a few times. The chain carries TRBV28 and TRBJ1-1; 9 nucleotides agree with TRBD1. The V gene's germline CDR1 is MDHEN and CDR2 SYDVKM. The trim removed 3 bases at V and 1 base at J, leaving 6 bases unmatched. This CDR3 has 16 residues. The CDR3 protein is CASSFGQGLQNTEAFF. The CDR3 DNA reads as TGTGCCAGCAGTTTCGGACAGGGGCTCCAGAACACTGAAGCTTTCTTT.

This rearrangement joins TRBV5-4 to TRBJ2-1; 8 positions match TRBD2. V dropped 5 bases and J dropped 3; count of bases not matched to a gene: 4. Germline-derived CDR1 and CDR2 are SGHNT and YYREEE (reference sequence). The CDR3 runs 14 residues. CDR3 sequence: CASRGLGSYNEQFF. For the CDR3, the DNA is TGTGCCAGCAGGGGACTAGGTAGCTACAATGAGCAGTTCTTC.

This chain joins TRBV7-9 and TRBJ2-5; TRBD1 agrees at 9 bases. Germline CDR1 is SEHNR and CDR2 is FQNEAQ (reference sequence). V lost 4 bases, J lost 5 bases, and 5 bases stayed unmatched. CDR3 length equals 14 residues. The CDR3 coding sequence is TGTGCCAGCAGCTCGGGACAGGGATGGGAGACCCAGTACTTC. Translating it yields CASSSGQGWETQYF. The whole variable domain, filled in from reference TRBV7-9 and TRBJ2-5, reads DTGVSQNPRHKITKRGQNVTFRCDPISEHNRLYWYRQTLGQGPEFLTYFQNEAQLEKSRLLSDRFSAERPKGSFSTLEIQRTEQGDSAMYLCASSSGQGWETQYFGPGTRLLVL.

V and J are TRBV6-2 or TRBV6-3 and TRBJ2-1; 12 nucleotides match TRBD2. CDR3 length equals 17 residues. The J segment lost 0 bases and the V segment lost 5 bases, leaving 5 bases of the junction unmatched. Germline V lookup: CDR1 MNHEY, CDR2 SVGEGT. For the CDR3, the DNA is TGTGCCAGCAGTACTACTAGCGGGAGGCCCTCCTACAATGAGCAGTTCTTC. Its translation: CASSTTSGRPSYNEQFF.

This chain uses TRBV6-5 with TRBJ2-2, with a weak D call TRBD1 (5 bases). This CDR3 spans 15 amino acids. Germline V CDR1 and CDR2: MNHEY, SVGAGI. Trimming removed 6 bases from V and 2 bases from J, with 13 bases in between. CDR3 coding DNA: TGTGCCAGCAGCTCCCGACAGACCAACACCGGGGAGCTGTTTTTT. Encoded protein: CASSSRQTNTGELFF.

Turning to this clone: The DNA is left out, because the CDR3 cannot be placed on it with certainty; the CDR3 is given as TCRdb lists it. The V gene is TRBV6-5, the J gene TRBJ1-4. CDR1 is MNHEY and CDR2 is SVGAGI in the germline V gene. With termini counted, the CDR3 has 14 amino acids. The CDR3 region is CASSSSRINEKLFF.

This clone has a single count. The chain uses TRBV6-5 and TRBJ1-4, with D possibly being TRBD1 (5 bases). The germline CDR1 and CDR2 sequences are MNHEY and SVGAGI. The CDR3 length is 14 residues. V dropped 0 bases and J dropped 6 bases, with 8 bases sitting between them. CDR3: CASSYSGGDEKLFF. Written as DNA, the CDR3 is TGTGCCAGCAGTTACTCTGGGGGGGATGAAAAACTGTTTTTT.

The chain carries TRBV4-3 and TRBJ2-1; D might be TRBD2 (6 bases). The germline V gene has CDR1 LGHNA and CDR2 YSLEER. This CDR3 is built from 18 residues. The germline V and J ends were trimmed by 0 bases and 7 bases, with 22 bases remaining between them. The CDR3 is CASSQDRGAAGPRNEQFF. The CDR3 DNA reads TGCGCCAGCAGCCAAGATCGAGGGGCGGCGGGACCGCGTAATGAGCAGTTCTTC.

The chain couples TRBV3-1 (or the pseudogene TRBV3-2) to TRBJ1-2; TRBD1 might be the D (6 bases). The CDR3 runs 13 residues. Germline V lookup: CDR1 LGHDT, CDR2 YNNKEL (reference sequence). V shed 4 bases and J shed 2 bases, with 8 bases lying between them. The CDR3 nucleotides read TGTGCCAGCAGCCCGACAGGAAACTATGGCTACACCTTC. Translation: CASSPTGNYGYTF.

This clone was seen more than once but under ten times. The chain employs TRBV7-2 and TRBJ2-2, with D perhaps matching TRBD2 (6 bases). Trimming removed 2 bases at V and 3 bases at J, with 10 bases between. This CDR3 spans 15 amino acids. Per germline, CDR1 SGHTA and CDR2 FQGNSA. The CDR3 sequence is CASSLTGLHTGELFF. The CDR3 bases are TGTGCCAGCAGCTTAACGGGACTTCACACCGGGGAGCTGTTTTTT.